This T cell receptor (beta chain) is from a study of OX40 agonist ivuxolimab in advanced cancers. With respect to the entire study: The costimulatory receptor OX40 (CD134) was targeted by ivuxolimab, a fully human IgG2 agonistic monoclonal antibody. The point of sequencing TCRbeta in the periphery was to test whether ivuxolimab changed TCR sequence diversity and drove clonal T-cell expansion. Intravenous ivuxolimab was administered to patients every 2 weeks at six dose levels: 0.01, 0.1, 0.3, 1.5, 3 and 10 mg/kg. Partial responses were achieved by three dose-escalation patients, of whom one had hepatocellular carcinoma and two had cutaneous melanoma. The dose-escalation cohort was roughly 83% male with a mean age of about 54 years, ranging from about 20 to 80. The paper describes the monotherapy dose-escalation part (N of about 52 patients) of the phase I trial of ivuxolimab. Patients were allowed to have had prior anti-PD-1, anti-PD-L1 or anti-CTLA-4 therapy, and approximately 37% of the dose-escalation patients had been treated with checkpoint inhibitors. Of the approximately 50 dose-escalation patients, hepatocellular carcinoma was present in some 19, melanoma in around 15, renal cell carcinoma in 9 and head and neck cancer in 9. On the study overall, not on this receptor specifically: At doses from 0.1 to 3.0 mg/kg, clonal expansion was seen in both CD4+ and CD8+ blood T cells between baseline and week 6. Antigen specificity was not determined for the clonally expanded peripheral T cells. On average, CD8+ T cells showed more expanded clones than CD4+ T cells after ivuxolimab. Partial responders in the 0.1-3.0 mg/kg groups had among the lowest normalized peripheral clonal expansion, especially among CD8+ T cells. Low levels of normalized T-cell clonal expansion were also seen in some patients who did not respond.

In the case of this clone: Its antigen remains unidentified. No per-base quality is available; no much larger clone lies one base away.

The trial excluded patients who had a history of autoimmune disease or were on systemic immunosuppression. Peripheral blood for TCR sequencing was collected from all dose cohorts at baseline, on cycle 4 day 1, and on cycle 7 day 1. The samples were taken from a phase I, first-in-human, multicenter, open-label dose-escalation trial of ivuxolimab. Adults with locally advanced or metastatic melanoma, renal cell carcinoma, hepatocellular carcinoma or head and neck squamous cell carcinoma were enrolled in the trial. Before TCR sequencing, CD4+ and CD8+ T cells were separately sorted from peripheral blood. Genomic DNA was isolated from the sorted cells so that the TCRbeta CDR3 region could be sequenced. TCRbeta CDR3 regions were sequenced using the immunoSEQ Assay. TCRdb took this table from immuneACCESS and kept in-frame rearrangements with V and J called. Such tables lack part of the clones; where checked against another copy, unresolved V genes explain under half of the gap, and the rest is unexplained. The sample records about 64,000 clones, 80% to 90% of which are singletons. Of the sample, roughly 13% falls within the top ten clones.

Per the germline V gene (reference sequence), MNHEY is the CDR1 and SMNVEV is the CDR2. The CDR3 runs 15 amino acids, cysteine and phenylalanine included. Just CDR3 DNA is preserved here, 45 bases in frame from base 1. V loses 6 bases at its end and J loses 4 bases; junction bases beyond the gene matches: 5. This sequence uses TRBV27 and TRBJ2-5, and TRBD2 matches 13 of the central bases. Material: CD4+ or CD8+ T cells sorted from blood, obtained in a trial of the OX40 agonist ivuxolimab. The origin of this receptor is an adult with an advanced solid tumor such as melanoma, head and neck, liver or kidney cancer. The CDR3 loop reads CASRSGLAGLETQYF. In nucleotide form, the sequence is TGTGCCAGCAGATCGGGACTAGCGGGGCTAGAGACCCAGTACTTC.